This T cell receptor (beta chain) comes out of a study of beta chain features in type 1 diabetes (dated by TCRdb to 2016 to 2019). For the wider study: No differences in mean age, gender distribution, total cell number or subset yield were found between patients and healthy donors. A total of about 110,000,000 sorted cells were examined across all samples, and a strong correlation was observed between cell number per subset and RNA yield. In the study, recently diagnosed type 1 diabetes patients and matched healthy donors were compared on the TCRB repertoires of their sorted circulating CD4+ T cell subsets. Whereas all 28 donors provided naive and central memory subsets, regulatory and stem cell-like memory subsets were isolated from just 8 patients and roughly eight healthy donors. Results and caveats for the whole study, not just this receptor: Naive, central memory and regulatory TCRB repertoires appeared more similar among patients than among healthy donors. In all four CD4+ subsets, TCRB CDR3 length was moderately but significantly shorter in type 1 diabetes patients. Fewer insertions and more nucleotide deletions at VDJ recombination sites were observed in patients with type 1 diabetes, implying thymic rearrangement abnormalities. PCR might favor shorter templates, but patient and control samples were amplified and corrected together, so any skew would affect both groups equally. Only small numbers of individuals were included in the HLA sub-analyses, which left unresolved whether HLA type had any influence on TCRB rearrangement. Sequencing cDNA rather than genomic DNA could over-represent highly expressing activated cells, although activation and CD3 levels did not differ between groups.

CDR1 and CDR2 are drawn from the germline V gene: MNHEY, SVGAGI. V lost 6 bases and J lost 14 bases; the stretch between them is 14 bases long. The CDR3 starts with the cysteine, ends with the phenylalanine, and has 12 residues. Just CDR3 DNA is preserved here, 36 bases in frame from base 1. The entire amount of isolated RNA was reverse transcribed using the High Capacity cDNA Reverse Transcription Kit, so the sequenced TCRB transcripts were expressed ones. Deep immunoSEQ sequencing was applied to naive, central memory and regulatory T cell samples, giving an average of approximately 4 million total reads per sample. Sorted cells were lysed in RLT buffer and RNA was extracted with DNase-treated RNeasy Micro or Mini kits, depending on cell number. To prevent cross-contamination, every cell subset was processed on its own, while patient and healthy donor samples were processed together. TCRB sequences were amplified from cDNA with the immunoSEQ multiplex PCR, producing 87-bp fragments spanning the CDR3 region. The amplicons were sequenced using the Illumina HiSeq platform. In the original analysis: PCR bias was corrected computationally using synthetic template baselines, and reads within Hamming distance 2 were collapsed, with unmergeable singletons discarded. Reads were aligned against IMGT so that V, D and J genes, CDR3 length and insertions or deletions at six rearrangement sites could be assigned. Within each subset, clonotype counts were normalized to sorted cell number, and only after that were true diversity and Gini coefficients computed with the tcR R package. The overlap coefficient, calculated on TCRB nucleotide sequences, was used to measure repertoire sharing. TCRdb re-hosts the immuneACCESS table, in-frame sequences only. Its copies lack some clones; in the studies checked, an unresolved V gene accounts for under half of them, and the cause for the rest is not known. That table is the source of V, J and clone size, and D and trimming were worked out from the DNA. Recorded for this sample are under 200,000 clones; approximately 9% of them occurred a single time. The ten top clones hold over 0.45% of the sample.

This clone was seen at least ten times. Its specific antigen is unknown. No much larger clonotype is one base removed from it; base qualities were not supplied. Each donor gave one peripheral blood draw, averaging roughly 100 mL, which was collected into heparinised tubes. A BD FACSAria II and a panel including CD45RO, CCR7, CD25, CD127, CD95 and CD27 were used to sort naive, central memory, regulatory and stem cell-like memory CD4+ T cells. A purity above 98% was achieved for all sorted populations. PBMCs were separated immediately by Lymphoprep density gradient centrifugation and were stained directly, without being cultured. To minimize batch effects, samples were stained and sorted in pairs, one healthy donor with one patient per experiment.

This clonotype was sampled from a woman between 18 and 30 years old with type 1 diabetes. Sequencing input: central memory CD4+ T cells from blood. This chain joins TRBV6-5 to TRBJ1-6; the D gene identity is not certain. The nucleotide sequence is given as TGTGCCAGCAGCCCCGAGTTGAGGACCCTCCACTTT. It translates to CASSPELRTLHF.